The 28 T cell receptor beta chains in this list originate from one sample, sequenced in a study of cytomegalovirus exposure and HLA in healthy donors. 60 Vbeta and 13 Jbeta primers were used in PCR. The assay was immunoSEQ multiplex PCR, and TCRdb's table has in-frame clones only and misses some. The data hold over 95,000 clones, with 77% observed a single time. Sequenced sample: PBMCs. Receptors originate from a man aged 40-49 years in good health and CMV-seropositive.

The genes are TRBV11-3 and TRBJ2-2; no clear D gene. Germline V gene lookup returns CDR1 SGHNT and CDR2 YENEEA. Trimming took 7 bases from V and 7 from J, leaving 13 bases between them. This CDR3 is built from 13 residues. The CDR3 DNA follows: TGTGCCAGCACCTATTCGGTTAACGGGGAGCTGTTTTTT. Residues: CASTYSVNGELFF.

This chain connects TRBV7-9 to TRBJ2-3; TRBD2 is a possible D gene (5 bases). Germline V CDR1 and CDR2: SEHNR, FQNEAQ (reference sequence). Trimming pared 2 bases from V and 5 bases from J, leaving 14 bases between. The length of the CDR3 is 15 residues. DNA of the CDR3: TGTGCCAGCAGCTTAAACGTCGGGAATAGAGATACGCAGTATTTT. Translating it yields CASSLNVGNRDTQYF.

The chain is built from TRBV7-2 and TRBJ2-2; no clear D gene. Germline values: CDR1 SGHTA, CDR2 FQGNSA. Between the trimmed V and J ends, which lost 6 bases and 0 bases, there was a span of 14 bases. The CDR3 runs to 16 residues. CDR3 coding DNA: TGTGCCAGCAGTCTTCAATGGCTAGCGAACACCGGGGAGCTGTTTTTT. Translating it yields CASSLQWLANTGELFF.

This rearrangement joins TRBV27 to TRBJ2-7, with 11 nucleotides matching TRBD1. The trim removed 8 bases at V and 7 bases at J, leaving 10 bases unmatched. Germline V gene data show CDR1 as MNHEY and CDR2 as SMNVEV (reference sequence). The CDR3 loop spans 14 amino acids. DNA of the CDR3: TGTGCCAGCGGCTTAGGACAGGGGGCCCAGGAGCAGTACTTC. Encoded protein: CASGLGQGAQEQYF.

This chain joins TRBV18 and TRBJ2-2; the D gene is possibly TRBD1 (5 bases). V lost 3 bases to trimming and J lost 2 bases, with 16 bases between them. Germline V gene data show CDR1 as KGHSH and CDR2 as LQKENI. The CDR3 consists of 17 residues. CDR3 in DNA: TGTGCCAGCTCACCTCTCGACGCAGGGTCTAACACCGGGGAGCTGTTTTTT. Translation gives CASSPLDAGSNTGELFF.

The CDR3 reads CATAGRRQGGEKLFF. CDR3 in DNA: TGTGCCACCGCAGGCCGGAGACAGGGGGGGGAAAAACTGTTTTTT. The chain carries TRBV15 and TRBJ1-4; the match to TRBD1 covers 9 bases. The CDR3 contains 15 residues. Looked up from germline, CDR1 is LNHNV and CDR2 is YYDKDF (reference sequence). V was pared by 8 bases and J by 8 bases, with 12 bases of the junction left unmatched. The full variable domain, rest sourced from reference TRBV15 and TRBJ1-4, is DAMVIQNPRYQVTQFGKPVTLSCSQTLNHNVMYWYQQKSSQAPKLLFHYYDKDFNNEADTPDNFQSRRPNTSFCFLDIRSPGLGDTAMYLCATAGRRQGGEKLFFGSGTQLSVL.

The chain recombines TRBV5-1 with TRBJ2-2; a weak D match, TRBD1 (5 bases). This CDR3 has 15 amino acids. Trimming stripped 0 bases from V and 3 bases from J, with 9 bases between. CDR1 is SGHRS, CDR2 YFSETQ, per germline. The CDR3 spells CASSLGRVDTGELFF. The DNA for the CDR3 is TGCGCCAGCAGCTTGGGCAGGGTCGACACCGGGGAGCTGTTTTTT.

The gene calls are TRBV6-4 and TRBJ1-5, with 7 bases lining up with TRBD1. This CDR3 is built from 17 residues. Germline-derived CDR1 and CDR2 are MRHNA and SNTAGT. V shed 0 bases and J 2 bases; nucleotides not matched to a gene: 7. The CDR3: CASSDSSGTDGNQPQHF. CDR3 nucleotides: TGTGCCAGCAGTGACTCGAGTGGGACAGATGGCAATCAGCCCCAGCATTTT.

This chain connects TRBV11-3 to TRBJ2-5; a weak D match, TRBD2 (5 bases). There are 17 residues in the CDR3. V lost 0 bases to trimming and J lost 0 bases, with 14 bases between them. Per germline, CDR1 SGHNT and CDR2 YENEEA. CDR3 sequence reads: CASSLDIWWGDQETQYF. CDR3 DNA sequence: TGTGCCAGCAGCTTAGATATTTGGTGGGGAGACCAAGAGACCCAGTACTTC.

The chain has TRBV11-2 and TRBJ2-5; tentatively, D is TRBD1 (5 bases). The J call may be in error: the DNA end matches TRBJ2-7 better. CDR3 size: 14 residues. Germline V gene data show CDR1 as SGHAT and CDR2 as FQNNGV. The CDR3 nucleotides read TGTGCCAGCAGCAGCCGCCAGGGTTTCTACGAGCAGTACTTC. Amino acid sequence: CASSSRQGFYEQYF.

The sample holds one count of this clone. V and J are TRBV7-3 and TRBJ2-7; perhaps TRBD1 as D (6 bases). Trimming pared 4 bases from V and 2 bases from J, leaving 12 bases between. CDR1 is SGHTA and CDR2 is FQGTGA in the germline V gene. CDR3 size: 14 residues. This CDR3 reads CASSSTGTTYEQYF. CDR3 bases: TGTGCCAGCAGCTCCACAGGGACCACCTACGAGCAGTACTTC.

V is TRBV6-6 and J is TRBJ2-7, with TRBD2 matching 7 bases. CDR3 size: 15 residues. Germline V gene sequence: CDR1 MNHNY, CDR2 SVGAGI (reference sequence). The J segment lost 6 bases and the V segment lost 5 bases, leaving 13 bases of the junction unmatched. CDR3 DNA sequence: TGTGCCAGCAGTAAGCAGGGATCAGGCGGGGGCGAGCAGTACTTC. This sequence encodes CASSKQGSGGGEQYF.

In its sample, this clone was seen a few times. The chain employs TRBV6-5 and TRBJ1-2, with TRBD1 identical over 8 bases. Germline V gene lookup returns CDR1 MNHEY and CDR2 SVGAGI. The V gene end was trimmed by 4 bases and the J gene end by 6 bases; junction bases not matched to a gene: 7. The length of the CDR3 is 14 residues. The CDR3, as DNA: TGTGCCAGCAGTTTTTTCCAGGGGGCGAATGGCTACACCTTC. Translating gives CASSFFQGANGYTF.

This clone has only a few counts. The CDR3 nucleotides read TGTGCTAGTGGTTTGGTACCCCTACAGTTCGACACCGGGGAGCTGTTTTTT. Protein product: CASGLVPLQFDTGELFF. This chain connects TRBV12-5 to TRBJ2-2; D gene unclear. Trimming pared 0 bases from V and 3 bases from J, leaving 14 bases between. This CDR3 comprises 17 residues. Germline lookup yields CDR1 LGHNT and CDR2 FRNRAP.

The chain joins TRBV4-1 to TRBJ2-2; the D is unclear. This CDR3 region has 20 residues. Trimming left V 2 bases short and J 2 bases short, with 24 bases between. Germline V gene data show CDR1 as MGHRA and CDR2 as YSYEKL. This CDR3 is CASSQSIPEEEIGNTGELFF. In nucleotides, the CDR3 is TGCGCCAGCAGCCAATCCATTCCTGAAGAGGAGATTGGTAACACCGGGGAGCTGTTTTTT.

V usage is TRBV6-1 and J usage is TRBJ2-1; D may be TRBD2 (7 bases). V lost 6 bases to trimming and J lost 3 bases, with 15 bases between them. Germline CDR1 reads MNHNS; CDR2 reads SASEGT. The CDR3 loop spans 15 amino acids. The CDR3 is CASRGGGVNYNEQFF. CDR3 bases: TGTGCCAGCAGGGGAGGGGGGGTAAACTACAATGAGCAGTTCTTC.

This sequence joins TRBV9 and TRBJ2-3; 8 positions agree with TRBD2. Trimming at V came to 3 bases and at J to 0 bases, leaving 0 bases not matched to a gene. CDR1 is SGDLS and CDR2 is YYNGEE in the germline V gene. CDR3 length: 14 amino acids. As DNA, the CDR3 is TGTGCCAGCAGCGCTAGCGGGAGCACAGATACGCAGTATTTT. Amino acid sequence: CASSASGSTDTQYF.

The CDR3 protein is CASRRTSSGTGSGELFF. The CDR3 DNA reads TGTGCCAGCAGGCGGACTTCATCCGGGACAGGGTCCGGGGAGCTGTTTTTT. This chain joins TRBV2 and TRBJ2-2; 9 bases are a match to TRBD1. Germline CDR1 SNHLY, CDR2 FYNNEI. Losses at the gene ends were 6 bases for V and 6 bases for J; bases not matched to a gene: 14. There are 17 residues in the CDR3.

The chain employs TRBV7-9 and TRBJ2-7; 8 nucleotides agree with TRBD1. CDR1 and CDR2 (germline): SEHNR, FQNEAQ (reference sequence). The CDR3 runs 18 residues. Trimming cost V 5 bases and J 10 bases; bases outside gene matches: 25. The CDR3 DNA sequence: TGTGCCAGCAGCCCGAGACTGATGGCAGGGGGCCCTCTGGGGCTTCAGTACTTC. Translation: CASSPRLMAGGPLGLQYF.

The chain links TRBV30 to TRBJ2-2; weak D call: TRBD2 (6 bases). CDR3 size: 17 residues. V lost 0 bases to trimming and J lost 1 base, with 15 bases between them. Germline-derived CDR1 and CDR2 are GTSNPN and SVGIG (reference sequence). CDR3 protein: CAWSVPREPGNTGELFF. The CDR3 bases are TGTGCCTGGAGTGTACCGCGGGAACCAGGGAACACCGGGGAGCTGTTTTTT.

The chain uses TRBV5-1 and TRBJ1-4; TRBD1 matches 9 bases. Trimming took 5 bases from V and 3 from J; bases not matched to a gene: 17. The CDR3 loop spans 19 amino acids. The V gene's germline CDR1 is SGHRS and CDR2 YFSETQ. The CDR3 sequence: CASSWDRDRVGRANEKLFF. CDR3 sequence (DNA): TGCGCCAGCAGTTGGGACCGGGACAGGGTAGGAAGAGCTAATGAAAAACTGTTTTTT.

The rearrangement links TRBV9 to TRBJ1-1; tentatively, D is TRBD1 (6 bases). With 3 bases removed from V and 6 bases from J, the gap between germline ends came to 15 bases. The germline V gene encodes CDR1 SGDLS and CDR2 YYNGEE. CDR3 length equals 14 residues. This CDR3 is CASSGNRELAEAFF. In DNA form, the CDR3 reads TGTGCCAGCAGCGGAAACAGGGAATTGGCTGAAGCTTTCTTT.

This clone turned up a few times. V and J are TRBV18 and TRBJ1-1, with D tentatively TRBD1 (5 bases). Between the trimmed V and J ends, which lost 3 bases and 0 bases, there was a span of 11 bases. Germline V gene data show CDR1 as KGHSH and CDR2 as LQKENI. The CDR3 consists of 15 residues. Written as DNA, the CDR3 is TGTGCCAGCTCACCGGCGGGGCAGATGAACACTGAAGCTTTCTTT. Translation gives CASSPAGQMNTEAFF.

This clone was found once. The V gene is TRBV2, the J gene TRBJ2-5; 8 bases fit TRBD2. V lost 6 bases and J lost 1; bases outside the gene matches: 4. The CDR3 loop spans 14 amino acids. Germline CDR1 reads SNHLY; CDR2 reads FYNNEI. CDR3 coding DNA: TGTGCCAGCAGGACGGGGGGGGCCCAAGAGACCCAGTACTTC. This encodes CASRTGGAQETQYF.

This clone appeared a single time. The chain combines TRBV5-6 with TRBJ2-7; 8 nucleotides line up with TRBD1. V was pared by 3 bases and J by 6 bases, with 2 bases of the junction left unmatched. Per the germline V gene, CDR1 is SGHDT and CDR2 is YYEEEE. This CDR3 has 12 residues. CDR3 coding DNA: TGTGCCAGCAGCTCACAGGGGGGCGAGCAGTACTTC. It is translated as CASSSQGGEQYF.

The V and J genes are TRBV5-8 and TRBJ1-5; D call uncertain. Looked up from germline, CDR1 is SGHTS and CDR2 is YDEGEE. CDR3 length: 13 residues. Trimming cost V 5 bases and J 0 bases, with 6 bases left between them. DNA for the CDR3: TGTGCCAGCAGACCCTATAGCAATCAGCCCCAGCATTTT. As protein: CASRPYSNQPQHF.

The chain has TRBV5-6 and TRBJ2-1, with TRBD1 matching 8 bases. The ends lost 4 bases at V and 4 bases at J; junction bases unmatched: 10. The CDR3 length is 16 residues. In germline, CDR1 is SGHDT, CDR2 YYEEEE. The CDR3 is CASSHLVQGVYNEQFF. For the CDR3, the DNA is TGTGCCAGCAGCCATCTCGTACAGGGGGTATACAATGAGCAGTTCTTC.

The chain has TRBV4-2 and TRBJ1-5; D gene uncertain. Trimming shortened V by 1 base and J by 7 bases, and 8 bases separated the two germline ends. Germline CDR1 and CDR2: LGHNA and YNFKEQ. The CDR3 has 13 residues. This CDR3 reads CASSQVSNQPQHF. The CDR3 nucleotides read TGTGCCAGCAGCCAAGTCTCTAACCAGCCCCAGCATTTT.